The source of this T cell receptor beta chain is a study of cytomegalovirus exposure and HLA in healthy donors. Germline V CDR1 and CDR2: MNHEY, SMNVEV (reference sequence). V was clipped by 7 bases and J by 2 bases, with 9 bases between them. The CDR3 length is 12 residues. Study conclusions and caveats: In a later analysis, compared with equally common non-associated chains, HLA-associated beta chains were more expanded.

As to this clone: Its antigen is not known.

PCR amplification relied on 60 Vbeta primers (plus 13 Jbeta primers). Method: immunoSEQ multiplex PCR; TCRdb's copy keeps in-frame clones and lacks some. This sample's clone table lists 150,000 to 250,000 clones. The rearrangement joins TRBV27 to TRBJ2-7; the D gene is possibly TRBD1 (6 bases). This clonotype was sampled from a boy younger than 18 in good health and CMV-seronegative. The sample taken for sequencing was PBMCs. In DNA, the CDR3 is TGTGCCAGCAAGGACAGAACCTACGAGCAGTACTTC. Protein product: CASKDRTYEQYF.